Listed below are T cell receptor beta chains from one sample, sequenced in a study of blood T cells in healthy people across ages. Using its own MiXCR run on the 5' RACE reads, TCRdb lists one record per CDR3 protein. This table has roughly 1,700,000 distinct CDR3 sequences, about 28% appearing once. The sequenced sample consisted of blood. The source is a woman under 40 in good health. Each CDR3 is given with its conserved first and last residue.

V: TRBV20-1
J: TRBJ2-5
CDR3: CSAMEGRPGLETQYF

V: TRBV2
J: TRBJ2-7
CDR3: CASRGAVLYEQYF

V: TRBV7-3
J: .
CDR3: CASSSQWGMGTGKESYEQYF

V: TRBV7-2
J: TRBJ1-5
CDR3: CASSRTSGADSNQPQHF

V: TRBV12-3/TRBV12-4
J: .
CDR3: CASSIRQGSEQYF

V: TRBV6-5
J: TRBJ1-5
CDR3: CVSRRLGEGGNQPQHF

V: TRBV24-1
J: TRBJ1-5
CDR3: CATSNRDRGRPQHF

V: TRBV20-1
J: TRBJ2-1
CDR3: CSALTPSSYNEQFF

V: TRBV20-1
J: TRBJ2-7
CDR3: CSAPGPGWDSISYEQYF

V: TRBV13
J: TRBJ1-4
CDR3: CASSFRTENEKLFF

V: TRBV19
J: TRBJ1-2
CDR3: CASSMAGTSANYGYTF

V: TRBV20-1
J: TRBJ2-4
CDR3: CSARGGGYNEQYF

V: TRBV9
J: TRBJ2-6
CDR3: CASSVGLSGANVLTF

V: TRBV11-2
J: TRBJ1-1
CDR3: CASSLSPGTKVEAFF

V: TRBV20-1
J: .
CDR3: CSGGIQETQFF

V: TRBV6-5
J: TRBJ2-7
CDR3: CASSRSMTGGAYEQYF

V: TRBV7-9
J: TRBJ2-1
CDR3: CASSRGQNEQFF

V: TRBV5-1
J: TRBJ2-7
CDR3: CASSLWGGETYEQYF

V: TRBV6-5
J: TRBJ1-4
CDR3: CASSSATTNEKLFF

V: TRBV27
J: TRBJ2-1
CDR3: CASSLQQGYNEQFF

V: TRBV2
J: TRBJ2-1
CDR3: CASSEEFGEQFF

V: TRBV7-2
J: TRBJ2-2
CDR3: CASSSSGGRTGELFF

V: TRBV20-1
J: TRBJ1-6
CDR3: CSARPSAASSPLHF

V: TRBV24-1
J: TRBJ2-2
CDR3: CATSEGTGGITGELFF

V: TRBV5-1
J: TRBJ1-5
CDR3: CASSLLAGDQPQHF

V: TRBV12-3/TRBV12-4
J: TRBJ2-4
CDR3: CASSPLQAGGQDEQYF

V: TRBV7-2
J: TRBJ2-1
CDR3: CASSAFLTGHEQFF

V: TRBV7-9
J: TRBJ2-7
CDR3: CASSLPTGREQYF

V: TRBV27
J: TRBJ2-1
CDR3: CAGSLQPLGMGNEQFF

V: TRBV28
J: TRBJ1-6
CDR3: CASSALMPLHF

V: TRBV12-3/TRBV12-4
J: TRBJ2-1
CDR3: CASSLGGRARQFF

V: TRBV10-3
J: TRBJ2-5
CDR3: CAISPSSQETQYF

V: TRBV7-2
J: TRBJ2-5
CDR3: CASNPQAGGRETQYF

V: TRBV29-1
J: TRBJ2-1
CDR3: CSVGGGEGYNEQFF

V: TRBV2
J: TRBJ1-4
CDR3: CASRATGIGEKLFF

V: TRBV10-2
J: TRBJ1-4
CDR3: CATTGGEKEKLFF

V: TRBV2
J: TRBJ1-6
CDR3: CASGTNNSPLHF